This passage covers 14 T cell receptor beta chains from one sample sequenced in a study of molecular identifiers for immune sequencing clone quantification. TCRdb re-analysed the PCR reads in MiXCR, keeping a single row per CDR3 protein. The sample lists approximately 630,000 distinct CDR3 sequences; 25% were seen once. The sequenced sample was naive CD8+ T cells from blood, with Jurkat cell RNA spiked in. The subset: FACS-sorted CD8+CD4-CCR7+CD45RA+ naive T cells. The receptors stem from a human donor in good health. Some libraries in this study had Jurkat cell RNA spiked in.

This chain's CDR3 is CASSQTGFGGTDTQYF. The CDR3 coding sequence is TGTGCCAGCAGTCAGACAGGGTTTGGGGGCACAGATACGCAGTATTTT. The chain recombines TRBV6-5 with TRBJ2-3; 7 bases map to TRBD1. Germline values: CDR1 MNHEY, CDR2 SVGAGI. The CDR3 extends over 16 amino acids. The junction had 9 bases not matched to a gene; V was cut back by 5 bases and J by 1 base.

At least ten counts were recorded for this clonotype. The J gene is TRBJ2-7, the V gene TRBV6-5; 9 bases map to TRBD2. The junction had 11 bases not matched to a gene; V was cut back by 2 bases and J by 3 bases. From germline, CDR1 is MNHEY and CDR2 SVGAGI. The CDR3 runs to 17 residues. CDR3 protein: CASSYGPKTSGDYEQYF. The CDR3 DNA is TGTGCCAGCAGTTACGGCCCAAAGACTAGCGGAGACTACGAGCAGTACTTC.

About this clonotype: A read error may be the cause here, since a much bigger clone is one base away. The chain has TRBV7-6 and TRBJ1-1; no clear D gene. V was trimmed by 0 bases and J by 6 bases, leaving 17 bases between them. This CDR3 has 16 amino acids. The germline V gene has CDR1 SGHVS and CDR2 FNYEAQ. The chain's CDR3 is CASSLAPGGHTPEAFF. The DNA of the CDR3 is TGTGCCAGCAGCTTAGCCCCCGGCGGGCACACCCCTGAAGCTTTCTTT.

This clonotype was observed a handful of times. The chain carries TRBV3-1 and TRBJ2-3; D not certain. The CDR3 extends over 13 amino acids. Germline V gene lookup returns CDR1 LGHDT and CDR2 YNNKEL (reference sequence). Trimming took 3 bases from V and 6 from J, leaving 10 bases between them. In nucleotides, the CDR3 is TGTGCCAGCAGCCACCGGACCCGGGATACGCAGTATTTT. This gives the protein CASSHRTRDTQYF.

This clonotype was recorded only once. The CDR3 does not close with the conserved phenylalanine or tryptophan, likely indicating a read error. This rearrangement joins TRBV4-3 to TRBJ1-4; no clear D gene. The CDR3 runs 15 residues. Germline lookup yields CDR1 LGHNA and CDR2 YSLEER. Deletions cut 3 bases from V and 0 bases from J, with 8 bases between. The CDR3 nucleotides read TGCGCCAGCAGCCAGTCCAGTGCAACTAATGAAAAACTGTTTCTT. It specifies CASSQSSATNEKLFL.

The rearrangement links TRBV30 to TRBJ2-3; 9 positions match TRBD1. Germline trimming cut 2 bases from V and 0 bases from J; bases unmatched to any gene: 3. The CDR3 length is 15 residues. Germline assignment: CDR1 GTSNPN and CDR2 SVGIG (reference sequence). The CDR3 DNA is TGTGCCTGGAGTAGGGACAGGGCCAGCACAGATACGCAGTATTTT. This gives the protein CAWSRDRASTDTQYF.

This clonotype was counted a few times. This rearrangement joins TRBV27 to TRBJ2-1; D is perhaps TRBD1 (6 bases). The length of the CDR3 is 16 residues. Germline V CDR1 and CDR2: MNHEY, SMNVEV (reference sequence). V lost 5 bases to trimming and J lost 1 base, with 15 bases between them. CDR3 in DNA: TGTGCCAGCAGTCCCCTCGGACAGCTTTCCTACAATGAGCAGTTCTTC. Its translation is CASSPLGQLSYNEQFF.

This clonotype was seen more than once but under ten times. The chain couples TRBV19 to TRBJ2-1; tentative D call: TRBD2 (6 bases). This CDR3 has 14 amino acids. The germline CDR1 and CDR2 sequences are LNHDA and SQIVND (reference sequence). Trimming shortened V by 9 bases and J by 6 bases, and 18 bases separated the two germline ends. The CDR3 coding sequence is TGTGCCAGCCGCGGGGACGTTTTTGGCAATGAGCAGTTCTTC. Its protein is CASRGDVFGNEQFF. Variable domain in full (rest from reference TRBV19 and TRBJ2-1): DGGITQSPKYLFRKEGQNVTLSCEQNLNHDAMYWYRQDPGQGLRLIYYSQIVNDFQKGDIAEGYSVSREKKESFPLTVTSAQKNPTAFYLCASRGDVFGNEQFFGPGTRLTVL.

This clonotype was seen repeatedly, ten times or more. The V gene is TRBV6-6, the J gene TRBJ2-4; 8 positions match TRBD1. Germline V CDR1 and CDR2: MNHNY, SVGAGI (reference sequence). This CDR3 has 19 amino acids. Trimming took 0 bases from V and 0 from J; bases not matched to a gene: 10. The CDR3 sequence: CASSYSIQGVSLAKNIQYF. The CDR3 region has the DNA TGTGCCAGCAGTTACTCAATACAGGGGGTTTCACTAGCCAAAAACATTCAGTACTTC.

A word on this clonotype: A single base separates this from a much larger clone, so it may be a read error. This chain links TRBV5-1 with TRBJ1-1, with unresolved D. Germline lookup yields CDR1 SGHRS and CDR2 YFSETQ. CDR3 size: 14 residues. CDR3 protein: CAGSLSAMNTEAFF. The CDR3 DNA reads TGCGCCGGCAGCTTGTCGGCCATGAACACTGAAGCTTTCTTT.

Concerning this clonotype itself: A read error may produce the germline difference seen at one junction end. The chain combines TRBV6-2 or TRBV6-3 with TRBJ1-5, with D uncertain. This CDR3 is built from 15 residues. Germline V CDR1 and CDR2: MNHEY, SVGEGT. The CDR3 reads CASSYSPGSNQLQHF. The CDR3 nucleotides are TGTGCCAGCAGTTACTCTCCAGGTAGCAATCAGCTCCAGCATTTT.

CDR3 loop: CASSDASDYGYTF. The CDR3 DNA is TGTGCCAGCAGTGATGCGTCGGACTATGGCTACACCTTC. The chain joins TRBV2 to TRBJ1-2; no reliable D call. The length of the CDR3 is 13 residues. V dropped 3 bases and J dropped 3 bases, with 8 bases sitting between them. Germline V gene data show CDR1 as SNHLY and CDR2 as FYNNEI.

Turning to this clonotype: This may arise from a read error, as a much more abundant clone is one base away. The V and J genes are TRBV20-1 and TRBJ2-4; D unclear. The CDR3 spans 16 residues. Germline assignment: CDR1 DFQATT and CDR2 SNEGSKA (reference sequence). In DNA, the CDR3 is TGCGGTGCTAGAGATGTGGAAGAGCTAGCCAAAAACATTCAGTACTTC. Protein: CGARDVEELAKNIQYF.

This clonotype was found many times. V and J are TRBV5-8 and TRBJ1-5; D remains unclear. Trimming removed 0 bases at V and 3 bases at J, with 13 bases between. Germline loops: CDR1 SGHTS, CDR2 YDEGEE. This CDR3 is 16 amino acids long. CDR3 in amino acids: CASSLVVTVNNQPQHF. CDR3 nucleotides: TGTGCCAGCAGCTTGGTCGTAACAGTGAACAATCAGCCCCAGCATTTT.